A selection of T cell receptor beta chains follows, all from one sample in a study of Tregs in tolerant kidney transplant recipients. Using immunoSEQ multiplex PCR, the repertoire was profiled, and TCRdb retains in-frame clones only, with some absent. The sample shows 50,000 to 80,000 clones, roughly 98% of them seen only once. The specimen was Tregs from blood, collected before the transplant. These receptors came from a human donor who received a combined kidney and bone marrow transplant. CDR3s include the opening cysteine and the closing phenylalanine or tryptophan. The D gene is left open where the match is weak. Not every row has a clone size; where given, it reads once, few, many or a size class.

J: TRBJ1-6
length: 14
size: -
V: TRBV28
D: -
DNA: TGTGCCAGCAGTTTCTTAGGGAGTCATTCACCCCTCCACTTT
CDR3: CASSFLGSHSPLHF

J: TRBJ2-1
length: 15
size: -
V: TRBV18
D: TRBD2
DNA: TGTGCCAGCTCACAAACTAGCGACTCCTACAATGAGCAGTTCTTC
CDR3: CASSQTSDSYNEQFF

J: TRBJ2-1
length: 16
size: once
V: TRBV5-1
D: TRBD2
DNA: TGCGCCAGCAGCTTGTTGCGGGGGGGCGTCGGGAATGAGCAGTTCTTC
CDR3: CASSLLRGGVGNEQFF

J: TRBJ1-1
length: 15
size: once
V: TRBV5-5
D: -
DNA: TGTGCCAGCAGCTCACCAGGAAGGTGGGACACTGAAGCTTTCTTT
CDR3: CASSSPGRWDTEAFF

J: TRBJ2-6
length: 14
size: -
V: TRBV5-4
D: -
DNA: TGTGCCAGCAGCTTCGTCGCTGGGGCCAACGTCCTGACTTTC
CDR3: CASSFVAGANVLTF

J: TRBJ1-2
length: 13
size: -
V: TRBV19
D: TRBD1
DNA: TGTGCCAGTAGGCAGGGGGCTGTAGGTGGCTACACCTTC
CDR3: CASRQGAVGGYTF

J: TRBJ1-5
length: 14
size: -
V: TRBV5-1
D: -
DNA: TGCGCCAGCAGCTTGAACGGGTTAGACCAGCCCCAGCATTTT
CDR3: CASSLNGLDQPQHF

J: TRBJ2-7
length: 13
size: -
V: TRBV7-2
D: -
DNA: TGTGCCAGCAGCTTAGAGGCAGGGATCGAGCAGTACTTC
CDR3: CASSLEAGIEQYF

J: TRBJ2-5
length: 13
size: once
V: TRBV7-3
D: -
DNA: TGTGCCAGCAGCTTAATGGGGGGAGAGACCCAGTACTTC
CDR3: CASSLMGGETQYF

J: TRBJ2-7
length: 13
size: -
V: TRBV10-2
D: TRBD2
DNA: TGCGCCAGCAGGACTAGCGGGGGCCACGAGCAGTACTTC
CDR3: CASRTSGGHEQYF

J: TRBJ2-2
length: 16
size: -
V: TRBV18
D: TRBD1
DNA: TGTGCCAGCTCCAACTCAGGGGGCCTGAACACCGGGGAGCTGTTTTTT
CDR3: CASSNSGGLNTGELFF

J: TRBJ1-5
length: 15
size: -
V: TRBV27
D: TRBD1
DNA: TGTGCCAGCAAAAACAGGGGGCATAGCAATCAGCCCCAGCATTTT
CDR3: CASKNRGHSNQPQHF

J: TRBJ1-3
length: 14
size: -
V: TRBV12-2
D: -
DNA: TGTGCAAGTCGCCAGTACAGGGATGGGAACACCATATATTTT
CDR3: CASRQYRDGNTIYF

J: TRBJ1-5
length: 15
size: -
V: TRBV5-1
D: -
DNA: TGCGCCAGCAGCTTGGCAGGGTCAAGCAATCAGCCCCAGCATTTT
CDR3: CASSLAGSSNQPQHF

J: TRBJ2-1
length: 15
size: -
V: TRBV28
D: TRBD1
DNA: TGTGCCAGCAGTCTCCCAGCAGAGGGGGCGAATGAGCAGTTCTTC
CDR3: CASSLPAEGANEQFF

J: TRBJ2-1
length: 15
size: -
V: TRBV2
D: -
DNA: TGTGCCAGCAGTGCTTGGAGGGCCCAATACAATGAGCAGTTCTTC
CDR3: CASSAWRAQYNEQFF

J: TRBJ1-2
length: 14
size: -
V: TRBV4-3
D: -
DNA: TGCGCCAGCAGCCAAATAACAGGATCCTATGGCTACACCTTC
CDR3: CASSQITGSYGYTF

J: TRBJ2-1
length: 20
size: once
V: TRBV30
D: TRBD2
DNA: TGTGCCTGGACAGGGTTGGGCTCACTGGGGACTAGCGGGGGGTACAATGAGCAGTTCTTC
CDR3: CAWTGLGSLGTSGGYNEQFF

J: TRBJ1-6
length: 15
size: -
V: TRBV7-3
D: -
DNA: TGTGCCAGCAGCCCACAAGGGGGTAATAATTCACCCCTCCACTTT
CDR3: CASSPQGGNNSPLHF

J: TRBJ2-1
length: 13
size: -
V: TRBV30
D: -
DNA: TGTGCCTGGAGGGCTGACAGGCCTACAGAGCAGTTCTTC
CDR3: CAWRADRPTEQFF

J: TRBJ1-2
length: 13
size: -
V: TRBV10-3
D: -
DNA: TGTGCCATCAGGACAGACAGATTTGATGGCTACACCTTC
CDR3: CAIRTDRFDGYTF

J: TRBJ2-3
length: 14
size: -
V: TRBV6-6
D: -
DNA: TGTGCCAGCAGTTACTCGAGGTACCCAGATACGCAGTATTTT
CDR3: CASSYSRYPDTQYF

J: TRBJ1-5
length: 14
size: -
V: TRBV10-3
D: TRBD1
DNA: TGTGCCATCAGTGTCCAGGGGGCCGACCAGCCCCAGCATTTT
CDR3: CAISVQGADQPQHF

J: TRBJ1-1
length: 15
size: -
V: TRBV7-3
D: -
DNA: TGTGCCAGCAGCTTATCGGCCTTGGAGTACACTGAAGCTTTCTTT
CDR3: CASSLSALEYTEAFF

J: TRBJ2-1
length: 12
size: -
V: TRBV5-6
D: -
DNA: TGTGCCAGCAGCTTGCCCAGAAATGAGCAGTTCTTC
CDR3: CASSLPRNEQFF

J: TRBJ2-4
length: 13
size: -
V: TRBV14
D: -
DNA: TGTGCCAGCAGCCAAGATCAGAGATTGGGCTTTGACTTC
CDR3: CASSQDQRLGFDF

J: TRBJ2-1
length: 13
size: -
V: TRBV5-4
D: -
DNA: TGTGCCAGCAGAGCCGGGATCTACTTGGAGCAGTTCTTC
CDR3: CASRAGIYLEQFF

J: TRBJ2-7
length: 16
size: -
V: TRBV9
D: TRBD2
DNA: TGTGCCAGCAGCGAGGGGAGTAGCGGGAGGTCCTACGAGCAGTACTTC
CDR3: CASSEGSSGRSYEQYF

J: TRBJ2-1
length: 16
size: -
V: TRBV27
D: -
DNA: TGTGCCAGCGGACCAAATCGACAGAGAATAAACAATGAGCAGTTCTTC
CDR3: CASGPNRQRINNEQFF

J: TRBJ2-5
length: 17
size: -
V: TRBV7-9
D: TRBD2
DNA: TGTGCCAGCAGCTTAGCCGTCGGGGGGGCTCAGCAGGAGACCCAGTACTTC
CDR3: CASSLAVGGAQQETQYF

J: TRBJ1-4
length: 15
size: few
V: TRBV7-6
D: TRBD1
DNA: TGTGCCAGCAGCTTGTGGACAGGAGGAAACGAAAAACTGTTTTTT
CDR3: CASSLWTGGNEKLFF

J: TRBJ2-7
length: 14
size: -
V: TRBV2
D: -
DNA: TGTGCCAGCAGGACCCGGGTCGTCGCCTACGAGCAGTACTTC
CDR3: CASRTRVVAYEQYF

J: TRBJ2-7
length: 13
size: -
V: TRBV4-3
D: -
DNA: TGCGCCAGCAGCCACTTGGCGGGCTACGAGCAGTACTTC
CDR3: CASSHLAGYEQYF

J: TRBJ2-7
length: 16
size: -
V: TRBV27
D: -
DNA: TGTGCCAGCAGCCACTCGACAGGTAGACCTATCTACGAGCAGTACTTC
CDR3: CASSHSTGRPIYEQYF

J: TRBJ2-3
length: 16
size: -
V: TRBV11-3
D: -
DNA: TGTGCCAGCAGCCAACGGACTACTCTTTCGGTAGATACGCAGTATTTT
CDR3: CASSQRTTLSVDTQYF

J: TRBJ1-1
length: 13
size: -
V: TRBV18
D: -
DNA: TGTGCCAGTTCCAGACGGGGTGTGGGTGAAGCTTTCTTT
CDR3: CASSRRGVGEAFF

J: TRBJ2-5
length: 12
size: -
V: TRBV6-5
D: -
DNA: TGTGCCAGCCGGACTTTCGGGGAGACCCAGTACTTC
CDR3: CASRTFGETQYF

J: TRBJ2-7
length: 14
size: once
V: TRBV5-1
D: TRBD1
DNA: TGCGCCAGCAGCAAAACAGGGGGCCACGACGAGCAGTACTTC
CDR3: CASSKTGGHDEQYF

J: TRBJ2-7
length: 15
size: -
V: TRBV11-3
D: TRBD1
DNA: TGTGCCAGCAGCCTCGGGACAGGGGGACCCTACGAGCAGTACTTC
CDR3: CASSLGTGGPYEQYF

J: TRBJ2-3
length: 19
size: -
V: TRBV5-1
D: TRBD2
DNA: TGCGCCAGCAGCTTTGACCTTAGTAGCGGGGGGGCTCCGGGGGATACGCAGTATTTT
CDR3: CASSFDLSSGGAPGDTQYF

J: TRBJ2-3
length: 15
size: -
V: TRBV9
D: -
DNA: TGTGCCAGCAGCGCCTCCAGCGGGAGCACAGATACGCAGTATTTT
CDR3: CASSASSGSTDTQYF

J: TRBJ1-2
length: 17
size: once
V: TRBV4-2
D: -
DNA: TGTGCCAGCAGCCAAGATCGGGTGCGGGTAACTACTGATGGCTACACCTTC
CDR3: CASSQDRVRVTTDGYTF

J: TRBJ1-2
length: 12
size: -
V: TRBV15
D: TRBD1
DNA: TGTGCCACCAGCCTGACAGGGTTTGGCTACACCTTC
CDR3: CATSLTGFGYTF

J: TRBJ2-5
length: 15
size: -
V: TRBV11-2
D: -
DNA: TGTGCCAGCAGCTGGGGCCAGGGCTACCAAGAGACCCAGTACTTC
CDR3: CASSWGQGYQETQYF

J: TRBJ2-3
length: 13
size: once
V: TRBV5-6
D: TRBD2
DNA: TGTGCCAGCAGCCAAAGCGGGAGTGATACGCAGTATTTT
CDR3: CASSQSGSDTQYF

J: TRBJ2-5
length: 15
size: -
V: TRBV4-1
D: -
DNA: TGCGCCAGCAGCCAAGAGAGGGCAGGGAGGGAGACCCAGTACTTC
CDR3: CASSQERAGRETQYF

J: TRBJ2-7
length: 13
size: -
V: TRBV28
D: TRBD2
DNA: TGTGCCAGTAGGACTAGCGGAAAGTACGAGCAGTACTTC
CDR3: CASRTSGKYEQYF

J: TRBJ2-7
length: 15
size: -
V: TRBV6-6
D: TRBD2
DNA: TGTGCCAGCAGTTCACCGGGACTAGCGGGAGTCGAGCAGTACTTC
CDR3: CASSSPGLAGVEQYF

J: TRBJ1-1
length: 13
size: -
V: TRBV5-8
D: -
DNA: TGTGCCAGCAGCTTCGCGTCCAACACTGAAGCTTTCTTT
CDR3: CASSFASNTEAFF

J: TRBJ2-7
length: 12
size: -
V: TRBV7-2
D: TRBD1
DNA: TGTGCCAGCGTGGACAGGGTCTACGAGCAGTACTTC
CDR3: CASVDRVYEQYF

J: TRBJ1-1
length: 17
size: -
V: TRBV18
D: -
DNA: TGTGCCAGCTCACCATCGTCCAGGGCGGGACTGAACACTGAAGCTTTCTTT
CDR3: CASSPSSRAGLNTEAFF

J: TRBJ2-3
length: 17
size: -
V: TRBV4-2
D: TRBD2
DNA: TGTGCCAGCAGCCAGACTAGCGGGGGGGGTAGCACAGATACGCAGTATTTT
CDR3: CASSQTSGGGSTDTQYF

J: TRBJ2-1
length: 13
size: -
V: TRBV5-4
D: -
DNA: TGTGCCAGCAGCCTCGGGGCCTACAATGAGCAGTTCTTC
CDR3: CASSLGAYNEQFF